These 27 T cell receptor beta chains were sequenced from one sample in a study of shared clonotypes between healthy human individuals. Measured with immunoSEQ multiplex PCR; TCRdb has only the in-frame clones, and not every one. The sample has about 590,000 clones; around 95% are singletons. Terminally differentiated effector memory CD45RA+ cells were excluded by CCR7 positive selection of CD45RO-negative cells. Sequences were obtained from naive CD8+ T cells sorted from blood. The origin of the receptors is a woman in her thirties in good health.

The chain combines TRBV9 with TRBJ2-1, with D hard to call. The CDR3 is 15 amino acids. Deletions cut 5 bases from V and 0 bases from J, with 12 bases between. Germline loops: CDR1 SGDLS, CDR2 YYNGEE. CDR3 region: CASSGTRSSYNEQFF. DNA for the CDR3: TGTGCCAGCAGTGGCACGCGGAGCTCCTACAATGAGCAGTTCTTC.

This clone was detected a few times. This sequence joins TRBV12-2 and TRBJ1-1. TRBV12-2 counts as a pseudogene. The CDR3 has 14 residues. The CDR3 protein is CASRFRDWLTEAFF. For the CDR3, the DNA is TGTGCAAGTCGCTTCCGGGATTGGCTCACTGAAGCTTTCTTT.

Here the CDR3 reads CASSGGLAAGELFF. In DNA form, the CDR3 reads TGTGCCAGCAGCGGGGGACTAGCGGCCGGGGAGCTGTTTTTT. The chain couples TRBV5-8 to TRBJ2-2, with 11 bases lining up with TRBD2. CDR3 size: 14 residues. The germline CDR1 and CDR2 sequences are SGHTS and YDEGEE. The junction had 2 bases not matched to a gene; V was cut back by 4 bases and J by 6 bases.

The genes are TRBV5-6 and TRBJ2-7; perhaps TRBD2 as D (5 bases). Germline V gene sequence: CDR1 SGHDT, CDR2 YYEEEE. The CDR3 loop spans 13 amino acids. V gave up 4 bases and J gave up 3 bases, with 11 bases separating them. The CDR3 DNA reads as TGTGCCAGCAGCCCCCAAGCGGACTACGAGCAGTACTTC. Its protein is CASSPQADYEQYF. The entire variable domain, with the rest obtained from reference TRBV5-6 and TRBJ2-7, is as follows: DAGVTQSPTHLIKTRGQQVTLRCSPKSGHDTVSWYQQALGQGPQFIFQYYEEEERQRGNFPDRFSGHQFPNYSSELNVNALLLGDSALYLCASSPQADYEQYFGPGTRLTVT.

The chain links TRBV29-1 to TRBJ2-7; D could derive from TRBD1 or TRBD2 (5 bases each). Germline V CDR1 and CDR2: SQVTM, ANQGSEA. CDR3 length: 11 amino acids. V was shortened by 8 bases and J by 4 bases, with 12 bases between the two germline ends. The CDR3 DNA sequence: TGCAGCTCCCGGGACGGATACGAGCAGTACTTC. This codes for CSSRDGYEQYF.

The CDR3 coding sequence is TGTGCCAGCAGCTTACGAGAGACCGGGGAGCTGTTTTTT. Translated, it gives CASSLRETGELFF. The chain joins TRBV7-9 to TRBJ2-2; no clear D gene. CDR1 is SEHNR, CDR2 FQNEAQ, per germline (reference sequence). The CDR3 sequence is 13 residues long. V was cut by 2 bases and J by 5 bases, with 6 bases left in between.

This chain connects TRBV13 to TRBJ2-2; weak D call: TRBD2 (5 bases). Trimming cost V 5 bases and J 3 bases, with 10 bases left between them. CDR3 length equals 14 residues. The germline V gene has CDR1 PRHDT and CDR2 FYEKMQ (reference sequence). The DNA for the CDR3 is TGTGCCAGCAGCGGCCGGGAATACACCGGGGAGCTGTTTTTT. The encoded protein is CASSGREYTGELFF.

The chain employs TRBV19 and TRBJ1-5; D gene ambiguous. Germline V gene sequence: CDR1 LNHDA, CDR2 SQIVND (reference sequence). V gave up 5 bases and J gave up 5 bases, with 10 bases separating them. This CDR3 is 13 amino acids long. The CDR3 nucleotides are TGTGCCAGTAGTGCGGACGGTGATCAGCCCCAGCATTTT. Its protein is CASSADGDQPQHF.

The CDR3 spells CASTPGYNTEAFF. The CDR3 coding sequence is TGTGCCAGCACCCCTGGTTACAACACTGAAGCTTTCTTT. The chain combines TRBV28 with TRBJ1-1; D unclear. The CDR3 consists of 13 residues. Germline assignment: CDR1 MDHEN and CDR2 SYDVKM. The V end lost 7 bases, the J end lost 2 bases, and 11 bases lay between the germline ends.

Here the CDR3 reads CATSRVVSGRRNTGELFF. The CDR3 DNA follows: TGTGCCACCAGCAGAGTGGTTAGCGGACGACGGAACACCGGGGAGCTGTTTTTT. V is TRBV15 and J is TRBJ2-2, with D tentatively TRBD2 (6 bases). The CDR3 totals 18 residues. Germline loops: CDR1 LNHNV, CDR2 YYDKDF (reference sequence). Trimming left V 1 base short and J 1 base short, with 16 bases between.

This chain uses TRBV7-9 with TRBJ2-3, with D maybe TRBD1 (6 bases). The CDR3 is 16 amino acids. The V end lost 4 bases, the J end lost 9 bases, and 23 bases lay between the germline ends. CDR1 SEHNR and CDR2 FQNEAQ come from the germline V gene (reference sequence). The CDR3 DNA is TGTGCCAGCAGCTCCTCAAAGGGGGTTGGTCTAGGGACGCAGTATTTT. Translation gives CASSSSKGVGLGTQYF.

As DNA, the CDR3 is TGTGCCAGTAGTATAGTCCGGACCTATGGCTACACCTTC. This sequence encodes CASSIVRTYGYTF. The chain joins TRBV19 to TRBJ1-2; D is undetermined. V was clipped by 1 base and J by 4 bases, with 7 bases between them. Germline values: CDR1 LNHDA, CDR2 SQIVND (reference sequence). This CDR3 contains 13 residues.

The rearrangement links TRBV6-1 to TRBJ1-2; D gene unclear. CDR1 is MNHNS, CDR2 SASEGT, per germline. Trimming took off 2 bases at V and 3 bases at J, with 13 bases between the two ends. The CDR3 has 15 amino acids. The CDR3 sequence: CASSEWGGIDYGYTF. The CDR3 DNA reads as TGTGCCAGCAGTGAATGGGGTGGGATCGACTATGGCTACACCTTC.

The rearrangement links TRBV6-1 to TRBJ2-3; D is unresolved. The germline V gene encodes CDR1 MNHNS and CDR2 SASEGT. This CDR3 is built from 16 residues. The V end was cut by 2 bases, the J end by 2 bases, with 14 bases between. The CDR3 DNA sequence: TGTGCCAGCAGTGAATGGTTGCGGCAGCCCACAGATACGCAGTATTTT. Protein sequence: CASSEWLRQPTDTQYF.

The chain is built from TRBV28 and TRBJ2-3; tentative D call: TRBD1 (5 bases). Germline V CDR1 and CDR2: MDHEN, SYDVKM. Deletions cut 4 bases from V and 1 base from J, with 9 bases between. The CDR3 contains 14 residues. The CDR3 region is CASSSTGGTDTQYF. In DNA, the CDR3 is TGTGCCAGCAGTTCCACAGGAGGCACAGATACGCAGTATTTT.

This clone showed up just once. The chain couples TRBV7-9 to TRBJ2-5; the match to TRBD1 covers 9 bases. Unmatched junction bases numbered 8, after V lost 5 bases and J lost 7 bases. The germline V gene encodes CDR1 SEHNR and CDR2 FQNEAQ (reference sequence). The CDR3 spans 14 residues. The CDR3 DNA reads TGTGCCAGCAGCCCCCGGGACAGGGAAATGACCCAGTACTTC. Amino acids: CASSPRDREMTQYF.

The gene calls are TRBV27 and TRBJ1-4, with TRBD1 matching over 10 bases. V lost 5 bases, J lost 4 bases, and 13 bases stayed unmatched. CDR1 and CDR2 from the germline V gene are MNHEY and SMNVEV (reference sequence). The CDR3 runs to 18 residues. The DNA for the CDR3 is TGTGCCAGCAGTCTCGGACAGGGGGAGTTTCCTGGTAATGAAAAACTGTTTTTT. Protein product: CASSLGQGEFPGNEKLFF.

V is TRBV11-2 and J is TRBJ2-1; 7 bases align to TRBD1. V shed 7 bases and J 3 bases; nucleotides not matched to a gene: 12. This CDR3 is built from 16 residues. Germline V gene data show CDR1 as SGHAT and CDR2 as FQNNGV. The chain's CDR3 is CASTSVGDRDYNEQFF. In DNA form, the CDR3 reads TGTGCCAGCACCTCCGTTGGTGACAGGGACTACAATGAGCAGTTCTTC.

Comment on this clone: The same CDR3 also results from other DNA sequences found in this sample. CDR3: CASSSGYGYTF. CDR3 DNA: TGTGCCAGCAGCTCTGGCTATGGCTACACCTTC. The chain uses TRBV7-9 and TRBJ1-2; no clear D gene. This CDR3 spans 11 amino acids. CDR1 and CDR2 from the germline V gene are SEHNR and FQNEAQ (reference sequence). Trimming left V 4 bases short and J 4 bases short, with 4 bases between.

The J gene is TRBJ1-5, the V gene TRBV27; tentatively, D is TRBD1 (5 bases). The V end was cut by 6 bases, the J end by 0 bases, with 15 bases between. Germline V gene data show CDR1 as MNHEY and CDR2 as SMNVEV (reference sequence). The CDR3 length is 16 residues. The CDR3 is CASRPSGDLSNQPQHF. CDR3 DNA sequence: TGTGCCAGCAGGCCCTCGGGGGATCTTAGCAATCAGCCCCAGCATTTT.

The chain is built from TRBV7-9 and TRBJ2-1, with D perhaps being TRBD1 or TRBD2 (5 bases each). Germline values: CDR1 SEHNR, CDR2 FQNEAQ (reference sequence). This CDR3 is 16 amino acids long. Trimming left V 5 bases short and J 7 bases short, with 21 bases between. CDR3 DNA sequence: TGTGCCAGCAGCCCCTGGGACCTCGAAAAGGGGAATGAGCAGTTCTTC. It specifies CASSPWDLEKGNEQFF.

The V gene is TRBV5-1, the J gene TRBJ2-5; D is possibly TRBD1 or TRBD2 (6 bases each). The CDR3 has 17 residues. The V gene lost 4 bases and the J gene lost 2 bases, with 21 bases spanning the gap. Looked up from germline, CDR1 is SGHRS and CDR2 is YFSETQ. Written as DNA, the CDR3 is TGCGCCAGCAGCCAGGGGTCATGGGGCGGGGTGCAAGAGACCCAGTACTTC. Protein: CASSQGSWGGVQETQYF.

V gene TRBV30 combines with J gene TRBJ1-6; 8 nucleotides agree with TRBD1. CDR1 GTSNPN and CDR2 SVGIG come from the germline V gene (reference sequence). This CDR3 comprises 15 residues. With 0 bases clipped from V and 9 bases from J, the junction kept 7 bases outside the gene matches. DNA of the CDR3: TGTGCCTGGAGTGTGGGACAGGCTCGGGGTTCACCCCTCCACTTT. It codes for CAWSVGQARGSPLHF.

The J gene is TRBJ1-1, the V gene TRBV13; the D gene is possibly TRBD1 (6 bases). The germline gives CDR1 PRHDT, CDR2 FYEKMQ (reference sequence). Trimming removed 5 bases from V and 1 base from J, with 14 bases in between. The CDR3 loop spans 15 amino acids. CDR3 amino acids: CASSNTGHGNTEAFF. The DNA of the CDR3 is TGTGCCAGCAGCAACACGGGACACGGGAACACTGAAGCTTTCTTT. The variable domain in full, with the rest retrieved from reference TRBV13 and TRBJ1-1, is AAGVIQSPRHLIKEKRETATLKCYPIPRHDTVYWYQQGPGQDPQFLISFYEKMQSDKGSIPDRFSAQQFSDYHSELNMSSLELGDSALYFCASSNTGHGNTEAFFGQGTRLTVV.

The rearrangement links TRBV5-1 to TRBJ1-5; D gene unclear. Trimming took off 3 bases at V and 9 bases at J, with 16 bases between the two ends. The CDR3 consists of 14 residues. Germline values: CDR1 SGHRS, CDR2 YFSETQ. The CDR3, as DNA: TGCGCCAGCAGCTGCCCTGGGAGGCGGCGGCCCCAGCATTTT. This sequence encodes CASSCPGRRRPQHF.

The V call is TRBV7-9, the J call TRBJ2-1; 7 nucleotides agree with TRBD1. This CDR3 has 15 amino acids. J gave up 3 bases and V 0 bases, and 2 bases lay outside the gene matches. Germline V gives CDR1 SEHNR, CDR2 FQNEAQ (reference sequence). The CDR3 is CASSLAQGDYNEQFF. DNA for the CDR3: TGTGCCAGCAGCTTAGCTCAGGGGGACTACAATGAGCAGTTCTTC.

The J gene is TRBJ1-5, the V gene TRBV21-1. TRBV21-1 is termed a pseudogene. CDR3 size: 13 residues. The CDR3 coding sequence is TGTGCCAGCAGCAAAGGCGAGATCCAGCCCCAGCATTTT. Its protein is CASSKGEIQPQHF.